These T cell receptor beta chains were read from a single sample in a study of blood T cells in healthy people across ages. TCRdb passed the 5' RACE reads through MiXCR, listing each CDR3 protein once. This table holds around 750,000 distinct CDR3 sequences, roughly 50% found once. The source material was blood. The receptor source for this set is a man older than 75 in good health. Both conserved end residues are part of each CDR3. D genes are given only for firm matches. Expanded clones are given a class, and other clones once, few, many or no size at all.

d_gene: TRBD2; j_gene: TRBJ2-7; v_gene: TRBV6-2/TRBV6-3; abundance: NA; CDR3nt: TGTGCCAGCAGCGATCCGGGACTAGCAATCAATGAGCAGTACTTC; CDR3aa: CASSDPGLAINEQYF
d_gene: NA; j_gene: TRBJ2-1; v_gene: TRBV3-1; abundance: NA; CDR3nt: TGTGCCAGCAGCCGGGAAGATGGGCAGTTCTTC; CDR3aa: CASSREDGQFF
d_gene: TRBD2; j_gene: TRBJ2-1; v_gene: TRBV3-1; abundance: NA; CDR3nt: TGTGCCAGCAGCCCAACCGGACTAGCGGGTGGGGTCGGGCAGTTCTTC; CDR3aa: CASSPTGLAGGVGQFF
d_gene: TRBD2; j_gene: TRBJ2-7; v_gene: TRBV9; abundance: NA; CDR3nt: TGTGCCAGCAGCGTAGGAATACTAGCGGGATCCGAGCAGTACTTC; CDR3aa: CASSVGILAGSEQYF
d_gene: NA; j_gene: TRBJ1-2; v_gene: TRBV7-9; abundance: NA; CDR3nt: TGTGCCAGCAGCTTCGCGTTAGTAAGGACTGGCTACACCTTC; CDR3aa: CASSFALVRTGYTF
d_gene: TRBD2; j_gene: TRBJ2-1; v_gene: TRBV20-1; abundance: NA; CDR3nt: TGCAGTGCTACTGAACTAGCGGTGCGAAGGAACAATGAGCAGTTCTTC; CDR3aa: CSATELAVRRNNEQFF
d_gene: TRBD1; j_gene: TRBJ2-5; v_gene: TRBV29-1; abundance: few; CDR3nt: TGCAGCGAACGACAGGGAGACGAGACCCAGTACTTC; CDR3aa: CSERQGDETQYF
d_gene: TRBD1; j_gene: TRBJ1-2; v_gene: TRBV7-9; abundance: NA; CDR3nt: TGTGCCAGCAGTCAGGGGGGCACCCACTATGGCTACACCTTC; CDR3aa: CASSQGGTHYGYTF
d_gene: NA; j_gene: TRBJ2-7; v_gene: TRBV25-1; abundance: NA; CDR3nt: TGTGCCAGCAGTACATCCCTAAGAACACCCTCCTACGAGCAGTACTTC; CDR3aa: CASSTSLRTPSYEQYF
d_gene: NA; j_gene: TRBJ2-6; v_gene: TRBV20-1; abundance: NA; CDR3nt: TGCAGTGCCCCCCGGCCAGGGGGGCAAGGGGCCAACGTCCTGACTTTC; CDR3aa: CSAPRPGGQGANVLTF
d_gene: NA; j_gene: TRBJ2-4; v_gene: TRBV28; abundance: NA; CDR3nt: TGTGCCAGCAGTCGCCTAGCGTTAGCCAAAAACATTCAGTACTTC; CDR3aa: CASSRLALAKNIQYF
d_gene: NA; j_gene: TRBJ2-1; v_gene: TRBV20-1; abundance: NA; CDR3nt: TGCAGTGCTAGAGGGACAGACCACCGTAGGCAGTTCTTC; CDR3aa: CSARGTDHRRQFF
d_gene: NA; j_gene: TRBJ2-7; v_gene: TRBV29-1; abundance: few; CDR3nt: TGCAGCGTGAGGACGGTTTCATCCTACGAGCAGTACTTC; CDR3aa: CSVRTVSSYEQYF
d_gene: NA; j_gene: TRBJ2-7; v_gene: TRBV29-1; abundance: NA; CDR3nt: TGCAGCGTTGCTAGCCATCTTCCCTACGAGCAGTACTTC; CDR3aa: CSVASHLPYEQYF
d_gene: NA; j_gene: TRBJ2-1; v_gene: TRBV7-2; abundance: many; CDR3nt: TGTGCCAGCAGCTTAGACGGGAGTGGCAATGAGCAGTTCTTC; CDR3aa: CASSLDGSGNEQFF
d_gene: NA; j_gene: TRBJ1-2; v_gene: TRBV4-2; abundance: NA; CDR3nt: TGTGCCAGCAGCCAAGATCTGGCGGGCGACTATGGCTACACCTTC; CDR3aa: CASSQDLAGDYGYTF
d_gene: NA; j_gene: TRBJ2-5; v_gene: TRBV7-3; abundance: NA; CDR3nt: TGTGCCAGCAGCCGTTCGGGAACGGAGACCCAGTACTTC; CDR3aa: CASSRSGTETQYF
d_gene: NA; j_gene: TRBJ2-6; v_gene: TRBV9; abundance: NA; CDR3nt: TGTGCCAGCAGCGTAGGAGACTCCGGAGTCGGGGCCAACGTCCTGACTTTC; CDR3aa: CASSVGDSGVGANVLTF